These 12 T cell receptor beta chains originate from one sample sequenced in a study of blood T cell repertoires in COVID-19. Profiled with immunoSEQ multiplex PCR; TCRdb holds only in-frame clones, not every one. This sample has under 250,000 clones, with 92% found just once. Input material: peripheral blood. These receptors originate from a man younger than 45 with acute or convalescent COVID-19.

The V and J genes are TRBV11-2 and TRBJ2-1, with TRBD2 identical over 12 bases. CDR3 length: 15 residues. Germline CDR1 SGHAT, CDR2 FQNNGV. The J segment lost 8 bases and the V segment lost 5 bases, leaving 7 bases of the junction unmatched. The CDR3 protein is CASSLRLAGEYEQFF. CDR3 sequence (DNA): TGTGCCAGCAGCCTCCGACTAGCGGGAGAGTATGAGCAGTTCTTC.

The V and J genes are TRBV2 and TRBJ1-1, with D possibly matching TRBD1 (6 bases). CDR3 length: 18 residues. Germline assignment: CDR1 SNHLY and CDR2 FYNNEI. V lost 1 base, J lost 0 bases, and 18 bases lay in between. The CDR3 bases are TGTGCCAGCAGTGAAGTTCCCCCGGACAGACTCATGAACACTGAAGCTTTCTTT. Its protein is CASSEVPPDRLMNTEAFF.

The rearrangement joins TRBV28 to TRBJ2-3; D remains ambiguous. V was cut by 6 bases and J by 5 bases, with 9 bases left in between. Germline V lookup: CDR1 MDHEN, CDR2 SYDVKM. The CDR3 runs 12 residues. The CDR3 DNA follows: TGTGCCAGCAGGTACAGCTTAGATACGCAGTATTTT. Residues: CASRYSLDTQYF. The variable domain in full, completed from reference TRBV28 and TRBJ2-3, reads DVKVTQSSRYLVKRTGEKVFLECVQDMDHENMFWYRQDPGLGLRLIYFSYDVKMKEKGDIPEGYSVSREKKERFSLILESASTNQTSMYLCASRYSLDTQYFGPGTRLTVL.

The rearrangement joins TRBV19 to TRBJ2-1; 11 bases line up with TRBD2. The CDR3 is made up of 15 amino acids. The J segment lost 8 bases and the V segment lost 1 base, leaving 4 bases of the junction unmatched. CDR1 is LNHDA, CDR2 SQIVND, per germline (reference sequence). The CDR3 spells CASSIGLAGRDEQFF. For the CDR3, the DNA is TGTGCCAGTAGTATAGGACTAGCGGGGAGGGATGAGCAGTTCTTC. The variable domain in full, with the rest retrieved from reference TRBV19 and TRBJ2-1, is DGGITQSPKYLFRKEGQNVTLSCEQNLNHDAMYWYRQDPGQGLRLIYYSQIVNDFQKGDIAEGYSVSREKKESFPLTVTSAQKNPTAFYLCASSIGLAGRDEQFFGPGTRLTVL.

The V and J genes are TRBV11-2 and TRBJ1-1, with 7 bases aligning to TRBD1. This CDR3 comprises 15 residues. Germline-derived CDR1 and CDR2 are SGHAT and FQNNGV. Trimming cost V 6 bases and J 2 bases; bases outside gene matches: 9. The CDR3 DNA is TGTGCCAGCAGTTTCGGGACAGCCAGCAACACTGAAGCTTTCTTT. This gives the protein CASSFGTASNTEAFF.

The rearrangement joins TRBV5-4 to TRBJ2-3; D unclear. The CDR3 is 13 residues long. V lost 4 bases, J lost 4 bases, and 10 bases lay in between. CDR1 and CDR2 (germline): SGHNT, YYREEE (reference sequence). CDR3 in DNA: TGTGCCAGCAGCCCCCAGGCGCCAGATACGCAGTATTTT. It specifies CASSPQAPDTQYF.

The chain is built from TRBV28 and TRBJ2-7; 9 positions match TRBD1. In germline, CDR1 is MDHEN, CDR2 SYDVKM. V was clipped by 6 bases and J by 3 bases; unmatched bases: 12. CDR3 length equals 16 residues. This CDR3 is CASSSYFGQGRYEQYF. The CDR3 nucleotides are TGTGCCAGCAGCTCCTATTTCGGACAGGGGCGCTACGAGCAGTACTTC.

V is TRBV7-8 and J is TRBJ2-2; a weak D match, TRBD1 (6 bases). Germline V lookup: CDR1 SGHVS, CDR2 FQNEAQ. The CDR3 runs to 15 residues. V dropped 1 base and J dropped 5 bases, with 11 bases sitting between them. This CDR3 reads CASSLVGQGTGELFF. The CDR3 coding sequence is TGTGCCAGCAGCTTAGTTGGGCAGGGGACCGGGGAGCTGTTTTTT.

In this sample, this clone turned up once. The chain joins TRBV7-3 to TRBJ2-1, with 8 bases lining up with TRBD1. This CDR3 is 14 amino acids long. Germline V CDR1 and CDR2: SGHTA, FQGTGA. J was trimmed by 5 bases and V by 5 bases; bases with no gene match: 5. The CDR3 DNA reads as TGTGCCAGCAGCCCCCGACAGGGGAACAATGAGCAGTTCTTC. This translates into CASSPRQGNNEQFF.

The V and J genes are TRBV5-1 and TRBJ2-3; 13 bases agree with TRBD2. Germline CDR1 reads SGHRS; CDR2 reads YFSETQ. V lost 4 bases to trimming and J lost 0 bases; unmatched junction nucleotides: 5. The CDR3 is made up of 17 amino acids. The CDR3: CASSPGLAGVSTDTQYF. The CDR3 DNA reads as TGCGCCAGCAGCCCAGGACTAGCGGGGGTTAGCACAGATACGCAGTATTTT.

The chain links TRBV3-1 (or the pseudogene TRBV3-2) to TRBJ2-7; D is undetermined. Trimming shortened V by 6 bases and J by 2 bases, and 8 bases separated the two germline ends. Germline CDR1 reads LGHDT; CDR2 reads YNNKEL (reference sequence). The CDR3 length is 12 residues. CDR3 nucleotides: TGTGCCAGCAGGGTTACGGCCTACGAGCAGTACTTC. This codes for CASRVTAYEQYF.

The CDR3 reads CASSVGPKMDYGYTF. CDR3 nucleotides: TGTGCCAGCAGCGTAGGCCCTAAAATGGACTATGGCTACACCTTC. The chain couples TRBV9 to TRBJ1-2; D is unclear. The CDR3 sequence is 15 residues long. Germline lookup yields CDR1 SGDLS and CDR2 YYNGEE. V lost 0 bases, J lost 3 bases, and 12 bases lay in between.